This TCR beta chain derives from a study of identical twins. This CDR3 contains 15 residues. Germline trimming cut 1 base from V and 7 bases from J; bases unmatched to any gene: 6. CDR1 and CDR2 from the germline V gene are SGHTA and FQGTGA. TCRdb itself ran the 5' RACE reads through MiXCR, one entry per CDR3 protein. This sample yields around 450,000 distinct CDR3 sequences, of which 12% to 15% are seen a single time; approximately 0.52% belongs to the top ten. Study outcomes and limitations: Abundant beta clonotypes from cord blood bore fewer insertions; memory repertoires lacked this pattern.

Of note for this clonotype: The target antigen is unknown.

The sample was also linked to a second study, of yellow fever vaccine responses in identical twins.

The gene calls are TRBV7-3 and TRBJ2-1; 8 bases are a match to TRBD2. Input material: CD4+ T cells sorted from blood. The TCR comes from a woman between 18 and 29 years old in good health. The CDR3 loop reads CASSLIRGGLNEQFF. As DNA, the CDR3 is TGTGCCAGCAGCTTAATCCGCGGGGGGCTAAATGAGCAGTTCTTC.